These 27 T cell receptor beta chains were all obtained from the same sample, sequenced in a study of blood T cell repertoires in COVID-19. Measured with immunoSEQ multiplex PCR; TCRdb has only the in-frame clones, and not every one. The data contain over 300,000 clones, approximately 83% of them singletons. Sequencing used PBMCs or T cells enriched from blood (not recorded which). The receptor set was obtained from a man younger than 45 who had recovered from COVID-19.

The chain has TRBV10-2 and TRBJ1-1; D gene ambiguous. V lost 6 bases to trimming and J lost 10 bases, with 21 bases between them. The CDR3 is 14 residues long. Germline V CDR1 and CDR2: WSHSY, SAAADI. The CDR3 loop is CASSSGSEGRGAFF. DNA of the CDR3: TGCGCCAGCAGCTCGGGTTCTGAAGGCCGGGGAGCTTTCTTT.

The J gene is TRBJ1-6, the V gene TRBV5-1, with 8 bases matching TRBD1. V dropped 3 bases and J dropped 8; count of bases not matched to a gene: 10. The germline gives CDR1 SGHRS, CDR2 YFSETQ. The CDR3 loop spans 16 amino acids. The CDR3 spells CASSWGDRGDDSPLHF. The DNA for the CDR3 is TGCGCCAGCAGCTGGGGAGACAGGGGCGATGATTCACCCCTCCACTTT.

The chain links TRBV29-1 to TRBJ2-2; a weak D match, TRBD2 (6 bases). The CDR3 consists of 14 residues. V was shortened by 4 bases and J by 4 bases, with 13 bases between the two germline ends. Germline assignment: CDR1 SQVTM and CDR2 ANQGSEA. The CDR3 DNA follows: TGCAGCGTTGCCGGGACTCGGGGCACCGGGGAGCTGTTTTTT. Residues: CSVAGTRGTGELFF.

The chain is built from TRBV20-1 and TRBJ2-5; no clear D gene. The CDR3 is 11 amino acids. V shed 4 bases and J shed 5 bases, with 8 bases lying between them. Germline V lookup: CDR1 DFQATT, CDR2 SNEGSKA (reference sequence). DNA for the CDR3: TGCAGTGCTATCGTTTTGGAGACCCAGTACTTC. It codes for CSAIVLETQYF.

The V call is TRBV12-3 or TRBV12-4, the J call TRBJ1-4; D is possibly TRBD1 (6 bases). Trimming removed 5 bases from V and 11 bases from J, with 12 bases in between. This CDR3 is 12 amino acids long. The CDR3 nucleotides are TGTGCCAGCAGTATTACAGGGACGAAACTGTTTTTT. Translation gives CASSITGTKLFF.

The chain uses TRBV4-2 and TRBJ1-4; possible D gene TRBD1, 6 bases. Germline assignment: CDR1 LGHNA and CDR2 YNFKEQ. This CDR3 has 16 amino acids. The V end lost 1 base, the J end lost 10 bases, and 19 bases lay between the germline ends. The CDR3 region has the DNA TGTGCCAGCAGCCAAGGGGCCTGGGGGCAGATGGGAAAACTGTTTTTT. This gives the protein CASSQGAWGQMGKLFF.

V is TRBV3-1 (or the pseudogene TRBV3-2) and J is TRBJ1-1; 8 nucleotides agree with TRBD1. Trimming cost V 1 base and J 3 bases; bases outside gene matches: 16. From germline, CDR1 is LGHDT and CDR2 YNNKEL (reference sequence). CDR3 size: 19 residues. CDR3 bases: TGTGCCAGCAGCCAAGTGAGACAGGGGATGTGCAATGAGCACACTGAAGCTTTCTTT. This codes for CASSQVRQGMCNEHTEAFF.

The J gene is TRBJ2-4, the V gene TRBV5-1, with 9 bases aligning to TRBD1. This CDR3 comprises 15 residues. Germline V gene data show CDR1 as SGHRS and CDR2 as YFSETQ. V lost 4 bases and J lost 6; bases outside the gene matches: 8. CDR3 DNA: TGCGCCAGCAGCCTGGGACAGGGCCGAGGAAACATTCAGTACTTC. It specifies CASSLGQGRGNIQYF.

CDR3 amino acids: CATSSGPGRGTQYF. DNA of the CDR3: TGTGCCACCAGCAGTGGCCCCGGTCGAGGTACGCAGTATTTT. This chain links TRBV15 with TRBJ2-3, with D unresolved. This CDR3 region has 14 residues. CDR1 and CDR2 from the germline V gene are LNHNV and YYDKDF (reference sequence). Between the trimmed V and J ends, which lost 3 bases and 8 bases, there was a span of 15 bases.

The chain carries TRBV2 and TRBJ2-7; 10 bases fit TRBD1. The trim removed 4 bases at V and 4 bases at J, leaving 4 bases unmatched. The germline V gene has CDR1 SNHLY and CDR2 FYNNEI. This CDR3 region has 14 residues. The CDR3, as DNA: TGTGCCAGCAGTGGGGGACAGGGGAAGTACGAGCAGTACTTC. Amino acids: CASSGGQGKYEQYF.

The chain joins TRBV5-5 to TRBJ2-7; 7 bases fit TRBD1. V was clipped by 4 bases and J by 7 bases; unmatched bases: 8. The CDR3 consists of 13 residues. In germline, CDR1 is SGHKS, CDR2 YYEKEE (reference sequence). CDR3 bases: TGTGCCAGCAGCAGGACAGGTTCGGGTGAGCAGTACTTC. It translates to CASSRTGSGEQYF.

The V gene is TRBV7-2, the J gene TRBJ2-7, with D maybe TRBD2 (6 bases). V was cut by 1 base and J by 3 bases, with 13 bases left in between. The CDR3 is made up of 15 amino acids. Germline CDR1 reads SGHTA; CDR2 reads FQGNSA. The CDR3 bases are TGTGCCAGCAGCTTAGTCGGGACTCAGAACTACGAGCAGTACTTC. This translates into CASSLVGTQNYEQYF.

The chain couples TRBV3-1 (or the pseudogene TRBV3-2) to TRBJ2-1; D gene ambiguous. CDR3 length: 14 amino acids. Germline values: CDR1 LGHDT, CDR2 YNNKEL (reference sequence). Trimming took off 1 base at V and 7 bases at J, with 11 bases between the two ends. The CDR3 loop reads CASSQAVLSNEQFF. CDR3 coding DNA: TGTGCCAGCAGCCAAGCTGTATTATCTAATGAGCAGTTCTTC.

The chain combines TRBV6-5 with TRBJ1-6; 10 nucleotides line up with TRBD1. V was pared by 6 bases and J by 9 bases, with 5 bases of the junction left unmatched. The germline gives CDR1 MNHEY, CDR2 SVGAGI. CDR3 size: 14 residues. The CDR3 DNA is TGTGCCAGCAGACCCGGGACAGGGGTTTCACCCCTCCACTTT. Amino acids: CASRPGTGVSPLHF.

V gene TRBV3-1 (or the pseudogene TRBV3-2) combines with J gene TRBJ2-7; 8 nucleotides align to TRBD2. Trimming at V came to 1 base and at J to 2 bases, leaving 7 bases not matched to a gene. The CDR3 sequence is 16 residues long. Looked up from germline, CDR1 is LGHDT and CDR2 is YNNKEL (reference sequence). This CDR3 is CASSQGSGGSTYEQYF. CDR3 DNA sequence: TGTGCCAGCAGCCAAGGGAGCGGGGGCTCGACCTACGAGCAGTACTTC.

The chain employs TRBV4-3 and TRBJ1-2; D call uncertain. Germline V gives CDR1 LGHNA, CDR2 YSLEER. The CDR3 has 14 residues. Trimming pared 0 bases from V and 8 bases from J, leaving 13 bases between. The CDR3 region has the DNA TGCGCCAGCAGCCAAGATCGGGATTTGGGAGGCTACACCTTC. Translated, it gives CASSQDRDLGGYTF.

The chain uses TRBV19 and TRBJ1-2, with TRBD1 matching over 7 bases. This CDR3 contains 14 residues. The V segment lost 9 bases and the J segment 0 bases; nucleotides outside the gene matches: 7. CDR1 and CDR2 from the germline V gene are LNHDA and SQIVND (reference sequence). As DNA, the CDR3 is TGTGCCAGGGGACAGTCCCCCGCTAACTATGGCTACACCTTC. This translates into CARGQSPANYGYTF.

This clone is a singleton in its sample. The J gene is TRBJ2-1, the V gene TRBV5-5; 11 bases are a match to TRBD1. J gave up 3 bases and V 5 bases, and 10 bases lay outside the gene matches. CDR3 length equals 17 residues. Germline loops: CDR1 SGHKS, CDR2 YYEKEE (reference sequence). CDR3 residues: CASRHTRGQGDYNEQFF. In DNA form, the CDR3 reads TGTGCCAGCAGACACACCCGGGGACAGGGGGACTACAATGAGCAGTTCTTC. The entire variable domain, with the rest obtained from reference TRBV5-5 and TRBJ2-1, is as follows: DAGVTQSPTHLIKTRGQQVTLRCSPISGHKSVSWYQQVLGQGPQFIFQYYEKEERGRGNFPDRFSARQFPNYSSELNVNALLLGDSALYLCASRHTRGQGDYNEQFFGPGTRLTVL.

The rearrangement joins TRBV5-4 to TRBJ2-3; 8 bases agree with TRBD2. Trimming cost V 1 base and J 2 bases; bases outside gene matches: 6. This CDR3 region has 16 residues. Germline CDR1 SGHNT, CDR2 YYREEE (reference sequence). CDR3 nucleotide sequence: TGTGCCAGCAGCTTGTCTCGGGGGGGGAACACAGATACGCAGTATTTT. It translates to CASSLSRGGNTDTQYF.

This clone appeared a single time. The V call is TRBV15, the J call TRBJ2-7; D is possibly TRBD1 (6 bases). With 5 bases removed from V and 1 base from J, the gap between germline ends came to 15 bases. CDR3 length: 15 residues. CDR1 and CDR2 from the germline V gene are LNHNV and YYDKDF (reference sequence). CDR3 bases: TGTGCCACCAGCCCCCCCGGGACATTATCCTACGAGCAGTACTTC. It specifies CATSPPGTLSYEQYF.

The chain combines TRBV5-1 with TRBJ1-1; D not certain. V was cut by 0 bases and J by 5 bases, with 11 bases left in between. The CDR3 is 14 amino acids. The germline CDR1 and CDR2 sequences are SGHRS and YFSETQ. CDR3 amino acids: CASSLDQGRTEAFF. CDR3 bases: TGCGCCAGCAGCTTGGATCAAGGGAGGACTGAAGCTTTCTTT.

This chain connects TRBV5-4 to TRBJ1-4; TRBD1 agrees at 9 bases. J gave up 8 bases and V 4 bases, and 9 bases lay outside the gene matches. Germline lookup yields CDR1 SGHNT and CDR2 YYREEE (reference sequence). CDR3 length equals 15 residues. The CDR3 DNA follows: TGTGCCAGCAGCACGGCCGGGACAGGGAGGGAAAAACTGTTTTTT. This sequence encodes CASSTAGTGREKLFF.

J is TRBJ2-2 and V is TRBV2; the match to TRBD1 covers 7 bases. After removal of 10 bases from V and 6 bases from J, the junction contained 11 bases not matched to a gene. The CDR3 runs to 14 residues. CDR1 is SNHLY and CDR2 is FYNNEI in the germline V gene. Here the CDR3 DNA reads TGTGCCACCGCGACCGGGACAGCTGCCGGGGAGCTGTTTTTT. This codes for CATATGTAAGELFF.

This clone was seen once. The V gene is TRBV23-1, the J gene TRBJ2-5, with D tentatively TRBD2 (6 bases). TRBV23-1 is an open reading frame, and its role is uncertain. The length of the CDR3 is 18 residues. The V end lost 0 bases, the J end lost 6 bases, and 23 bases lay between the germline ends. The CDR3 nucleotides read TGCGCCAGCAGTCAATCACACACGGGACTTCATTCAAAGAAGACCCAGTACTTC. Amino acids: CASSQSHTGLHSKKTQYF.

The chain has TRBV6-5 and TRBJ1-1; possibly TRBD1 for D (5 bases). V gave up 7 bases and J gave up 0 bases, with 12 bases separating them. The CDR3 loop spans 14 amino acids. Germline V lookup: CDR1 MNHEY, CDR2 SVGAGI. The chain's CDR3 is CASTGGNMNTEAFF. The CDR3 DNA follows: TGTGCCAGCACTGGGGGGAACATGAACACTGAAGCTTTCTTT.

The rearrangement uses TRBV6-5 and TRBJ1-2; TRBD1 might be the D (5 bases). Trimming removed 6 bases at V and 6 bases at J, with 14 bases between. The CDR3 sequence is 13 residues long. Germline V lookup: CDR1 MNHEY, CDR2 SVGAGI. The CDR3: CASRSQGIDGYTF. The CDR3 DNA reads as TGTGCCAGCAGATCCCAGGGAATCGATGGCTACACCTTC.

This clone was counted only a few times. CDR3: CASSTHRGWTEAFF. Written as DNA, the CDR3 is TGTGCCAGCAGCACCCACAGGGGTTGGACTGAAGCTTTCTTT. V is TRBV7-2 and J is TRBJ1-1; 7 positions match TRBD1. This CDR3 comprises 14 residues. Unmatched junction bases numbered 8, after V lost 5 bases and J lost 5 bases. Looked up from germline, CDR1 is SGHTA and CDR2 is FQGNSA.